What follows describes a single T cell receptor beta chain. This record belongs to a study of blood T cell repertoires in COVID-19. Germline values: CDR1 DFQATT, CDR2 SNEGSKA (reference sequence). The V end lost 3 bases, the J end lost 4 bases, and 7 bases lay between the germline ends. CDR3 size: 11 residues. The method was immunoSEQ multiplex PCR; TCRdb's version includes in-frame clones alone and lacks a portion of them. The repertoire holds 250,000 or so clones, with about nine tenths as singletons. The sequencing sample was made of peripheral blood. V usage is TRBV20-1 and J usage is TRBJ2-7; D is undetermined. The receptor was derived from a woman under 40 with active or convalescent COVID-19. The CDR3 spells CSARERYEQYF. The DNA of the CDR3 is TGCAGTGCTAGGGAGAGGTACGAGCAGTACTTC.